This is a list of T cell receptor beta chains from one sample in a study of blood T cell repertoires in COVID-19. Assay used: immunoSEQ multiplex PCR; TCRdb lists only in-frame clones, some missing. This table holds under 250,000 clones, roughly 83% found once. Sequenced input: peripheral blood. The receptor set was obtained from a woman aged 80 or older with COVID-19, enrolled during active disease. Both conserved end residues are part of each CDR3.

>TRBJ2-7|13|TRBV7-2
CASSSPRPEGQYF
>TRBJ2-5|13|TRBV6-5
CASRLAGVETQYF
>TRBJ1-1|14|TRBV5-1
CASSLARGDTEAFF
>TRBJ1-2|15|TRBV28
CASSPPDREISGYTF
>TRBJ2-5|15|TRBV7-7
CASSPLAGGQETQYF
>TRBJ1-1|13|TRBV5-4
CASSLDGIAEAFF
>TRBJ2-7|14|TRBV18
CASSRGTGTYEQYF
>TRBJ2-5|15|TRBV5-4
CASSLAGGGQETQYF
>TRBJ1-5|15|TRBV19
CASSIGAGGNQPQHF
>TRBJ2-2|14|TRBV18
CASSRQGDTGELFF
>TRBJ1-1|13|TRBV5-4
CASSPYELPEAFF
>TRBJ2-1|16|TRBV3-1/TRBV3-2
CASSQGEGQLNNEQFF
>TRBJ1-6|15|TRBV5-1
CASSLATTGGSPLHF
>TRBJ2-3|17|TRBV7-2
CASSLGVAGGERDTQYF
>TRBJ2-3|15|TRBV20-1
CSASDGGDFLGTQYF
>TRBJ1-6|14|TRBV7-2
CASSSFGHAETFHF
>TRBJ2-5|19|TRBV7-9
CASSLAGSGGPRPQETQYF
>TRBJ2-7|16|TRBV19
CASRGDSPKLHYEQYF
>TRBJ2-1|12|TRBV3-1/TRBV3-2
CASSPTGNEQFF
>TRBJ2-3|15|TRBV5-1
CASSPGGQSTDTQYF
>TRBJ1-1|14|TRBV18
CASSSNQGYTEAFF
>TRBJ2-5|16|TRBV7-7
CASSRRGGTAGETQYF
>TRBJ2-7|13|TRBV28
CASSLSPPYEQYF
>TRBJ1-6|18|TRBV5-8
CASSRMVRGTGGNSPLHF
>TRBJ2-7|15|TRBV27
CASSPRGQLTYEQYF
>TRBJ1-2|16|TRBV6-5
CASSYSPGGPNYGYTF
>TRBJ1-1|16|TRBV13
CASSLGGKGRGTEAFF
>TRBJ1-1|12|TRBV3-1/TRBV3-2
CASSREGTEAFF
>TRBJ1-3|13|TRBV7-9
CASSRGSGNTIYF
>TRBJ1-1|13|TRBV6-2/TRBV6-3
CASSWGGGTEAFF
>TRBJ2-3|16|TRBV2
CASSESWLAGRVTQYF
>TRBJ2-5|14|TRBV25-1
CASSDGGRGRTQYF
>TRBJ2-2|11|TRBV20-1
CSATRTGELFF
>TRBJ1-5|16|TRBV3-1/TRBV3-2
CASSQDTGGRNQPQHF
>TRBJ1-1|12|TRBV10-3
CASRQLNTEAFF
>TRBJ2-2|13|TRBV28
CASSSPNTGELFF
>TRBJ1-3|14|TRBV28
CASSLFAAANTIYF
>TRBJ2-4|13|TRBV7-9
CASSSGTGNIQYF
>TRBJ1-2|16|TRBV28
CASSFWGQGNGDGYTF
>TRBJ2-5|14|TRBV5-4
CASSLGQRQETQYF
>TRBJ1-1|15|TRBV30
CACISRVSLNTEAFF
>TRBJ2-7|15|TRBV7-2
CASSLAAGGPNEQYF
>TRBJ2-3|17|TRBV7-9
CASSLGTSGGATDTQYF
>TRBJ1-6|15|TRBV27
CASSMGQGYNSPLHF
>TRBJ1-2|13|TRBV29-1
CSVGHYRNYGYTF
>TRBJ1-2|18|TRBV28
CASSFLGTGSSRAYGYTF
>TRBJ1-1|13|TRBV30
CAWRSHPNTEAFF
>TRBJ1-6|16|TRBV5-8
CASSLKGQLDNSPLHF
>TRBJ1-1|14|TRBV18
CASSLDQGGTEAFF
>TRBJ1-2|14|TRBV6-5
CASRVPGQGTSYTF
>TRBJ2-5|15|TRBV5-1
CASSRGGFGEETQYF
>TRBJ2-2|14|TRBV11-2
CASSLGQEGRELFF
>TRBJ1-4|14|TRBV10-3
CAIRQGAANEKLFF
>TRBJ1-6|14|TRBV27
CASSFGSYNSPLHF
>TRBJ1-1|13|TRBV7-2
CASSFLDRGIAFF
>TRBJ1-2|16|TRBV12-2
CASRLASGEVDYGYTF
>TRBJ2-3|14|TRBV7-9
CASSLMEGSDTQYF
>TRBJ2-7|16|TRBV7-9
CASSLASGGKAYEQYF
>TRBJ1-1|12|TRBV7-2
CASSFTGGVAFF
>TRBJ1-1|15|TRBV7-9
CASSLEGAVNTEAFF